Sequencing of this T cell receptor (beta chain) was carried out in a study of OX40 agonist ivuxolimab in advanced cancers. Study-wide context: Among those enrolled, mean age was about 58 years (range roughly 23 to 90) and over 70% were male. Three patients responded partially, comprising one with hepatocellular carcinoma and two with cutaneous melanoma.

This clone was counted once. The target antigen is unknown. TCRdb's copy holds only in-frame clones and misses some; the assay was immunoSEQ multiplex PCR. The data contain some 86,000 clones, around 94% of them seen just once; the ten biggest clones take up over 8.5%. Findings and caveats of the study: A proportion of nonresponders additionally exhibited low normalized T-cell clonal expansion. At 0.1-3.0 mg/kg, partial responders had clonal expansion among the lowest observed.

V was pared by 1 base and J by 2 bases, with 18 bases between. CDR1 SEHNR and CDR2 FQNEAQ come from the germline V gene (reference sequence). There are 19 residues in the CDR3. This TCR was sampled from an adult with an advanced solid tumor such as melanoma, head and neck, liver or kidney cancer. The specimen was CD4+ or CD8+ T cells sorted from blood, collected in a trial of the OX40 agonist ivuxolimab. The rearrangement joins TRBV7-9 to TRBJ2-6; D unclear. The CDR3 bases are TGTGCCAGCAGCTTAGGGATGGGGTTGTCAGAGGCTGGGGCCAACGTCCTGACTTTC. Translated: CASSLGMGLSEAGANVLTF.